Below, 24 T cell receptor beta chains from the same sample are listed, as sequenced in a study of blood T cell repertoires in COVID-19. The assay was immunoSEQ multiplex PCR, and TCRdb's table has in-frame clones only and misses some. The sample contains 85,000 to 120,000 clones, around 90% of which appear only once. Sequenced material: peripheral blood. All receptors derive from a middle-aged man with active or convalescent COVID-19.

The chain carries TRBV7-9 and TRBJ1-2; 8 bases line up with TRBD1. V was clipped by 5 bases and J by 5 bases; unmatched bases: 10. The CDR3 spans 15 residues. Germline V gives CDR1 SEHNR, CDR2 FQNEAQ (reference sequence). CDR3: CASSLRDRKTYGYTF. As DNA, the CDR3 is TGTGCCAGCAGCCTCCGGGACAGGAAAACTTATGGCTACACCTTC.

This chain links TRBV19 with TRBJ2-5, with TRBD1 matching 10 bases. The V gene end was trimmed by 6 bases and the J gene end by 5 bases; junction bases not matched to a gene: 9. CDR1 is LNHDA, CDR2 SQIVND, per germline (reference sequence). This CDR3 has 15 amino acids. DNA of the CDR3: TGTGCCAGTAGACCGGGACAGGGGCTGGGCGAGACCCAGTACTTC. Its protein product is CASRPGQGLGETQYF.

The J gene is TRBJ1-6, the V gene TRBV3-1 (or the pseudogene TRBV3-2); 7 positions agree with TRBD1. The junction had 5 bases not matched to a gene; V was cut back by 5 bases and J by 7 bases. Germline V gene sequence: CDR1 LGHDT, CDR2 YNNKEL (reference sequence). The CDR3 is 14 residues long. The CDR3 DNA reads TGTGCCAGCAGCTCAGACAGGGCCAATTCACCCCTCCACTTT. Translating gives CASSSDRANSPLHF.

The V gene is TRBV4-1, the J gene TRBJ2-5; D is unresolved. The length of the CDR3 is 16 residues. The V gene's germline CDR1 is MGHRA and CDR2 YSYEKL. Trimming shortened V by 4 bases and J by 4 bases, and 19 bases separated the two germline ends. The CDR3 DNA follows: TGCGCCAGCAGCCTCGATTCGGGTCTGAAAGGAGAGACCCAGTACTTC. This gives the protein CASSLDSGLKGETQYF.

The CDR3 loop is CASSQGPLVGETQYF. The CDR3 nucleotides read TGTGCCAGCAGCCAAGGTCCTCTTGTCGGGGAGACCCAGTACTTC. The chain links TRBV14 to TRBJ2-5; D ambiguous. The CDR3 sequence is 15 residues long. From germline, CDR1 is SGHDN and CDR2 FVKESK. Between the trimmed V and J ends, which lost 1 base and 5 bases, there was a span of 14 bases.

The J gene is TRBJ2-3, the V gene TRBV4-2; D is possibly TRBD1 (6 bases). The CDR3 length is 15 residues. CDR1 and CDR2 from the germline V gene are LGHNA and YNFKEQ. Trimming shortened V by 1 base and J by 4 bases, and 12 bases separated the two germline ends. The CDR3 DNA sequence: TGTGCCAGCAGCCAAGCCACAACAGGGTCAGATACGCAGTATTTT. Amino acids: CASSQATTGSDTQYF.

The chain is built from TRBV11-2 and TRBJ2-1; tentative D call: TRBD2 (5 bases). The germline gives CDR1 SGHAT, CDR2 FQNNGV. The V end was cut by 7 bases, the J end by 5 bases, with 9 bases between. The CDR3 has 12 amino acids. CDR3 protein: CASNGMDNEQFF. CDR3 sequence (DNA): TGTGCCAGCAACGGGATGGACAATGAGCAGTTCTTC. The whole variable domain, remainder taken from reference TRBV11-2 and TRBJ2-1, is EAGVAQSPRYKIIEKRQSVAFWCNPISGHATLYWYQQILGQGPKLLIQFQNNGVVDDSQLPKDRFSAERLKGVDSTLKIQPAKLEDSAVYLCASNGMDNEQFFGPGTRLTVL.

This sequence joins TRBV19 and TRBJ2-3; 7 bases line up with TRBD1. V trimming: 7 bases; J trimming: 1 base; junction bases outside the gene matches: 5. CDR3 size: 14 residues. Germline V gives CDR1 LNHDA, CDR2 SQIVND (reference sequence). In DNA, the CDR3 is TGTGCCAGTATGGGAGACAGGGGCACAGATACGCAGTATTTT. It yields the protein CASMGDRGTDTQYF.

The V call is TRBV3-1 (or the pseudogene TRBV3-2), the J call TRBJ1-1, with 9 bases lining up with TRBD1. Germline V CDR1 and CDR2: LGHDT, YNNKEL (reference sequence). The CDR3 totals 15 residues. V lost 4 bases, J lost 3 bases, and 6 bases stayed unmatched. The CDR3 region has the DNA TGTGCCAGCAGCCCTATGGACAGGGGCCACACTGAAGCTTTCTTT. Translated: CASSPMDRGHTEAFF.

This chain links TRBV6-1 with TRBJ1-6; the D gene is possibly TRBD1 (6 bases). This CDR3 spans 17 amino acids. V was clipped by 2 bases and J by 7 bases, with 18 bases between them. In germline, CDR1 is MNHNS, CDR2 SASEGT. The CDR3 is CASSESSRGLWNSPLHF. CDR3 nucleotide sequence: TGTGCCAGCAGTGAATCCTCCAGGGGACTATGGAATTCACCCCTCCACTTT.

This chain links TRBV28 with TRBJ2-2, with 8 bases lining up with TRBD1. The CDR3 extends over 14 amino acids. Germline V gene sequence: CDR1 MDHEN, CDR2 SYDVKM. V trimming: 8 bases; J trimming: 3 bases; junction bases outside the gene matches: 5. This CDR3 is CASQTGDHTGELFF. In nucleotides, the CDR3 is TGTGCCAGCCAGACAGGGGACCACACCGGGGAGCTGTTTTTT.

The chain is built from TRBV5-1 and TRBJ2-3; no clear D gene. V dropped 4 bases and J dropped 6 bases, with 9 bases sitting between them. From germline, CDR1 is SGHRS and CDR2 YFSETQ. The CDR3 is made up of 12 amino acids. This chain's CDR3 is CASSETWDTQYF. As DNA, the CDR3 is TGCGCCAGCAGCGAGACATGGGATACGCAGTATTTT.

The V and J genes are TRBV1 and TRBJ1-2; whether TRBD1, the table's D call, matches the DNA was not checked. TRBV1 is deemed a pseudogene. This CDR3 has 14 residues. Written as DNA, the CDR3 is TGCACCAGCAGCACACGAGCAGGGAACTATGGCTACACCTTC. Its translation: CTSSTRAGNYGYTF.

This clone was seen a single time. The chain has TRBV30 and TRBJ1-1; D not resolved. Germline V lookup: CDR1 GTSNPN, CDR2 SVGIG (reference sequence). With 1 base removed from V and 11 bases from J, the gap between germline ends came to 14 bases. The CDR3 loop spans 12 amino acids. CDR3 coding DNA: TGTGCCTGGAGTGAAGACCGGGAGGTGGCTTTCTTT. Translated: CAWSEDREVAFF.

The genes are TRBV20-1 and TRBJ2-5; D perhaps matches TRBD1 (5 bases). Germline V lookup: CDR1 DFQATT, CDR2 SNEGSKA (reference sequence). V shed 3 bases and J shed 1 base, with 6 bases lying between them. The CDR3 is 12 residues long. The DNA of the CDR3 is TGCAGTGCTAGTAGGGGCCAAGAGACCCAGTACTTC. Its translation is CSASRGQETQYF.

The rearrangement joins TRBV5-4 to TRBJ2-5, with TRBD2 identical over 16 bases. V lost 6 bases and J lost 4; bases outside the gene matches: 15. Germline loops: CDR1 SGHNT, CDR2 YYREEE (reference sequence). This CDR3 region has 19 residues. The CDR3 loop is CASNLLSGTSGGAGETQYF. The CDR3 nucleotides are TGTGCCAGCAACCTCCTGTCCGGGACTAGCGGGGGGGCTGGAGAGACCCAGTACTTC. The full variable domain, with the rest looked up from reference TRBV5-4 and TRBJ2-5, is ETGVTQSPTHLIKTRGQQVTLRCSSQSGHNTVSWYQQALGQGPQFIFQYYREEENGRGNFPPRFSGLQFPNYSSELNVNALELDDSALYLCASNLLSGTSGGAGETQYFGPGTRLLVL.

The rearrangement uses TRBV28 and TRBJ1-1; no reliable D call. The V gene lost 5 bases and the J gene lost 5 bases, with 12 bases spanning the gap. Germline assignment: CDR1 MDHEN and CDR2 SYDVKM. The CDR3 has 13 residues. The CDR3 is CASSPPPRTEAFF. CDR3 bases: TGTGCCAGCAGTCCCCCCCCGAGAACTGAAGCTTTCTTT.

The J gene is TRBJ1-6, the V gene TRBV28; no reliable D call. The V gene's germline CDR1 is MDHEN and CDR2 SYDVKM. Trimming shortened V by 0 bases and J by 5 bases, and 8 bases separated the two germline ends. CDR3 length equals 15 residues. Here the CDR3 DNA reads TGTGCCAGCAGTTTATGGAACATCCATAATTCACCCCTCCACTTT. Amino acids: CASSLWNIHNSPLHF.

The gene calls are TRBV18 and TRBJ1-2; 7 bases map to TRBD1. The germline CDR1 and CDR2 sequences are KGHSH and LQKENI. After removal of 8 bases from V and 7 bases from J, the junction contained 10 bases not matched to a gene. CDR3 length: 13 amino acids. The CDR3 bases are TGTGCCAGCCACCCAGGACAGGAAGGTGGCTACACCTTC. It translates to CASHPGQEGGYTF. The full variable domain, completed using reference TRBV18 and TRBJ1-2, is NAGVMQNPRHLVRRRGQEARLRCSPMKGHSHVYWYRQLPEEGLKFMVYLQKENIIDESGMPKERFSAEFPKEGPSILRIQQVVRGDSAAYFCASHPGQEGGYTFGSGTRLTVV.

The CDR3 reads CASSVMWSSYEQYF. The CDR3 bases are TGTGCCAGCAGCGTAATGTGGAGCTCCTACGAGCAGTACTTC. The chain joins TRBV9 to TRBJ2-7; no clear D gene. The germline V and J ends were trimmed by 1 base and 0 bases, with 8 bases remaining between them. Germline-derived CDR1 and CDR2 are SGDLS and YYNGEE. There are 14 residues in the CDR3.

This chain links TRBV15 with TRBJ2-5; 15 nucleotides match TRBD2. V lost 1 base to trimming and J lost 0 bases; unmatched junction nucleotides: 0. The CDR3 is made up of 17 amino acids. Per the germline V gene, CDR1 is LNHNV and CDR2 is YYDKDF (reference sequence). Written as DNA, the CDR3 is TGTGCCACCAGCAGAGGGACTAGCGGGGGGGACCAAGAGACCCAGTACTTC. Encoded protein: CATSRGTSGGDQETQYF.

V usage is TRBV5-4 and J usage is TRBJ2-1; 8 bases match TRBD1. The CDR3 length is 13 residues. Looked up from germline, CDR1 is SGHNT and CDR2 is YYREEE (reference sequence). The ends lost 2 bases at V and 9 bases at J; junction bases unmatched: 4. The CDR3 loop reads CASSLQGGGEQFF. The CDR3 nucleotides are TGTGCCAGCAGCTTACAGGGGGGCGGTGAGCAGTTCTTC. The whole variable domain, remainder taken from reference TRBV5-4 and TRBJ2-1, is ETGVTQSPTHLIKTRGQQVTLRCSSQSGHNTVSWYQQALGQGPQFIFQYYREEENGRGNFPPRFSGLQFPNYSSELNVNALELDDSALYLCASSLQGGGEQFFGPGTRLTVL.

The V and J genes are TRBV19 and TRBJ1-2, with 8 bases matching TRBD1. V was clipped by 3 bases and J by 7 bases; unmatched bases: 16. CDR1 and CDR2 from the germline V gene are LNHDA and SQIVND (reference sequence). CDR3 length equals 17 residues. The CDR3 is CASSITPGQVFPGGYTF. The CDR3 DNA follows: TGTGCCAGTAGTATCACCCCGGGACAGGTCTTTCCTGGTGGCTACACCTTC. Full variable domain (missing parts from reference TRBV19 and TRBJ1-2): DGGITQSPKYLFRKEGQNVTLSCEQNLNHDAMYWYRQDPGQGLRLIYYSQIVNDFQKGDIAEGYSVSREKKESFPLTVTSAQKNPTAFYLCASSITPGQVFPGGYTFGSGTRLTVV.

The chain links TRBV28 to TRBJ2-3; 11 bases agree with TRBD2. Unmatched junction bases numbered 6, after V lost 5 bases and J lost 5 bases. The germline V gene has CDR1 MDHEN and CDR2 SYDVKM. CDR3 length: 15 residues. The DNA of the CDR3 is TGTGCCAGCAGTGTTAGCGGGGGGGCCAAAGATACGCAGTATTTT. Protein sequence: CASSVSGGAKDTQYF.